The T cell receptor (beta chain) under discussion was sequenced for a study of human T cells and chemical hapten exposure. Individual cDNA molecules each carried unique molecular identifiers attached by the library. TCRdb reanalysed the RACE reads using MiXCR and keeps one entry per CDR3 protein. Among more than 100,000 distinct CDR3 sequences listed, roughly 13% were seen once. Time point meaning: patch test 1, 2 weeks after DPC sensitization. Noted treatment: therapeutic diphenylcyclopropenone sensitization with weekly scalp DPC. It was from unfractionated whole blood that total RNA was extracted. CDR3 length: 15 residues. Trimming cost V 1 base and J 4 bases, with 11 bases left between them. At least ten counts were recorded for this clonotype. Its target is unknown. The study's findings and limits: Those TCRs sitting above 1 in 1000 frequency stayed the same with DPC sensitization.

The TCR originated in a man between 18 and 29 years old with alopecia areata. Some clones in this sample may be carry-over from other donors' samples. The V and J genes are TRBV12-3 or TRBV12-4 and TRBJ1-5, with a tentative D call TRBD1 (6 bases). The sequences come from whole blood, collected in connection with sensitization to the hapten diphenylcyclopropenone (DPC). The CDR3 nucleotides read TGTGCCAGCAGTTTAGGGGGGGCGGTGAATCAGCCCCAGCATTTT. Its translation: CASSLGGAVNQPQHF.